The entry below gives a single T cell receptor (beta chain) sequence along with its context. Original data processing: By means of reference gene primer amplification, nucleated cell counts were estimated. Some clones are missing from TCRdb's copy, which holds only in-frame ones; the method was immunoSEQ multiplex PCR. Clonal size and the V and J genes are those of that table, whereas D and trimming came from the DNA. The repertoire has approximately 190,000 clones, around 90% of them found once; the top ten carry around 0.53%. The data belong to a study of blood T cell repertoires in COVID-19. On the study more broadly: Donors in the United States, Italy and Spain gave samples during acute or convalescent COVID-19.

The V and J ends lost 5 bases and 6 bases, in that order; junction bases with no gene match: 11. The germline gives CDR1 MNHEY, CDR2 SMNVEV (reference sequence). The CDR3 spans 17 residues. This receptor was identified in a man aged 50 or older with acute or convalescent COVID-19. Specimen: peripheral blood. The chain joins TRBV27 to TRBJ2-1; TRBD1 matches 12 bases. The CDR3 DNA reads TGTGCCAGCAGTAACCTCGGGACAGGGGGCGCAGGCAATGAGCAGTTCTTC. Residues: CASSNLGTGGAGNEQFF.